This TCR beta chain comes out of a study of cytomegalovirus exposure and HLA in healthy donors. A multiplex PCR was run with 60 Vbeta primers and 13 Jbeta primers. Libraries were prepared by immunoSEQ multiplex PCR; TCRdb keeps only in-frame clonotypes and omits some of them. This table has roughly 200,000 clones, roughly 70% appearing once. Germline CDR1 GTSNPN, CDR2 SVGIG (reference sequence). The CDR3 spans 15 residues. The V end lost 3 bases, the J end lost 7 bases, and 19 bases lay between the germline ends. J is TRBJ1-5 and V is TRBV30; tentatively, D is TRBD1 (5 bases). This TCR derives from a young woman in good health and CMV-seronegative. Sequenced: PBMCs. CDR3 region: CAWSVGGALGQPQHF. The CDR3, as DNA: TGTGCCTGGAGCGTAGGTGGGGCTCTAGGGCAGCCCCAGCATTTT. Variable domain in full (rest from reference TRBV30 and TRBJ1-5): SQTIHQWPATLVQPVGSPLSLECTVEGTSNPNLYWYRQAAGRGLQLLFYSVGIGQISSEVPQNLSASRPQDRQFILSSKKLLLSDSGFYLCAWSVGGALGQPQHFGDGTRLSIL.